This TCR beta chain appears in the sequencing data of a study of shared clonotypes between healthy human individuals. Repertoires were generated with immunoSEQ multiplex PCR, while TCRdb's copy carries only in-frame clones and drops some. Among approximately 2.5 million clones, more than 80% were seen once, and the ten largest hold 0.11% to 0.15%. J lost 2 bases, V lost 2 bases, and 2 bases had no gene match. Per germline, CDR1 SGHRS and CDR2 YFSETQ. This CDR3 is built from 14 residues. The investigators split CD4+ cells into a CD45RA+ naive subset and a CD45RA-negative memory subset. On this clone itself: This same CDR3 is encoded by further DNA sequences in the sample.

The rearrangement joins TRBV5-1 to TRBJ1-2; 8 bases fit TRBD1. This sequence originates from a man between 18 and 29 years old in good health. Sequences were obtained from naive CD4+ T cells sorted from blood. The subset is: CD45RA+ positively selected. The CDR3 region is CASSLGQGNYGYTF. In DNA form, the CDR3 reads TGCGCCAGCAGCTTAGGACAGGGAAACTATGGCTACACCTTC.